This entry lists 9 T cell receptor beta chains sequenced from one sample in a study of long-term antiretroviral therapy in people with HIV. Version v3.0 of the immunoSEQ assay ran at survey level. Clones were read by immunoSEQ multiplex PCR, and TCRdb kept only the in-frame ones, dropping some. This sample has tens of thousands of clones; around 94% occur once, and the top ten carry 3.6%. The sequences come from unsorted PBMCs, collected 4.1 years after starting antiretroviral therapy. Receptors were obtained from a woman in her forties or fifties with HIV.

The chain employs TRBV18 and TRBJ2-7; 7 bases are a match to TRBD1. Germline CDR1 KGHSH, CDR2 LQKENI. The CDR3 spans 15 residues. With V trimmed by 2 bases and J by 5 bases, 9 bases remained unmatched. The CDR3 DNA sequence: TGTGCCAGCTCACCAAGCGCACAGGGGCCCCACGAGCAGTACTTC. This gives the protein CASSPSAQGPHEQYF.

J is TRBJ2-7 and V is TRBV4-2, with 11 nucleotides matching TRBD2. The CDR3 is 18 amino acids. Trimming took 0 bases from V and 7 from J; bases not matched to a gene: 14. Germline assignment: CDR1 LGHNA and CDR2 YNFKEQ. CDR3 nucleotide sequence: TGTGCCAGCAGCCAAGAAACCGGGGAACTAGCGGGGGTGGGTGAGCAGTACTTC. It yields the protein CASSQETGELAGVGEQYF.

The V call is TRBV2, the J call TRBJ1-2; 9 bases fit TRBD1. The V gene's germline CDR1 is SNHLY and CDR2 FYNNEI. This CDR3 has 14 amino acids. The ends lost 5 bases at V and 7 bases at J; junction bases unmatched: 8. The CDR3 DNA reads as TGTGCCAGCAGTAAGCCACAGGGGGCCCTTGGCTACACCTTC. Its protein is CASSKPQGALGYTF.

The chain links TRBV21-1 to TRBJ1-5; TRBD1, the D gene given by the table, was not confirmed from the DNA. TRBV21-1 is listed as a pseudogene. This CDR3 contains 15 residues. CDR3 loop: CASSTWTGCDWAQHF. In nucleotides, the CDR3 is TGTGCCAGCAGCACCTGGACAGGGTGCGATTGGGCCCAGCATTTT.

The chain recombines TRBV2 with TRBJ1-1, with D possibly matching TRBD1 (5 bases). V gave up 3 bases and J gave up 11 bases, with 25 bases separating them. Germline values: CDR1 SNHLY, CDR2 FYNNEI. The CDR3 is 16 residues long. CDR3 sequence: CASSEKEGTLVRAAFF. The CDR3, as DNA: TGTGCCAGCAGTGAGAAGGAGGGGACCCTTGTAAGGGCCGCTTTCTTT.

The chain is built from TRBV4-2 and TRBJ2-1; 7 nucleotides line up with TRBD1. The CDR3 covers 16 residues. CDR1 and CDR2 (germline): LGHNA, YNFKEQ. Trimming took 4 bases from V and 5 from J; bases not matched to a gene: 11. The CDR3 sequence is CASSPEPGQINNEQFF. The DNA of the CDR3 is TGTGCCAGCAGCCCCGAACCGGGACAGATCAACAATGAGCAGTTCTTC.

J is TRBJ1-2 and V is TRBV29-1; 8 bases are a match to TRBD1. Per the germline V gene, CDR1 is SQVTM and CDR2 is ANQGSEA. The CDR3 is made up of 14 amino acids. After removal of 6 bases from V and 4 bases from J, the junction contained 10 bases not matched to a gene. CDR3 DNA: TGCAGCGTCGATCACAGGGGGTTCCTCTATGGCTACACCTTC. It translates to CSVDHRGFLYGYTF.

This clone was seen a single time. The genes are TRBV27 and TRBJ1-6, with D possibly TRBD1 on 6 matching bases. The germline V gene encodes CDR1 MNHEY and CDR2 SMNVEV (reference sequence). The CDR3 covers 14 residues. The ends were cut back, 5 bases at V and 14 bases at J, with 19 bases in the middle. The CDR3 coding sequence is TGTGCCAGCAGTACACTAGGACAGCCGAGGGCCCTCCACTTT. Protein sequence: CASSTLGQPRALHF.

This rearrangement joins TRBV6-1 to TRBJ2-7; 7 nucleotides match TRBD1. V lost 10 bases and J lost 0; bases outside the gene matches: 12. CDR1 and CDR2 (germline): MNHNS, SASEGT. This CDR3 is 15 amino acids long. Written as DNA, the CDR3 is TGTGCCACCAACAGGGGCCTCCTAAGCTCCTACGAGCAGTACTTC. It is translated as CATNRGLLSSYEQYF.